This T cell receptor (beta chain) emerged from a study of beta chain features in type 1 diabetes. This clone turned up a few times. Its antigen is as yet unknown. The study, taken as a whole, reports: Patients with type 1 diabetes carried fewer insertions and had more deletions at their VDJ junctions. Type 1 diabetes patients showed a moderate but significant shortening of TCRB CDR3s in all four CD4+ subsets. Naive, central memory and Treg TCRB repertoires seemed to resemble each other more closely in patients than they did in healthy donors.

Investigators reverse transcribed all isolated RNA, so they sequenced expressed TCRB transcripts. Around 3.7 million reads was the average for naive, central memory and regulatory T cell samples. The data were produced by immunoSEQ multiplex PCR, yet TCRdb's version contains in-frame clones alone and is incomplete. The sample consists of around 350,000 clones, roughly 12% of them appearing once. Sequencing was performed on naive CD4+ T cells from blood. The receptor comes from a man aged 18 to 30 in good health.

The CDR3, as DNA: TGTGCCAGCAGTTACGCTGGTGGTAGTCAGCCCCAGCATTTT. As protein: CASSYAGGSQPQHF. This sequence joins TRBV6-5 and TRBJ1-5; D unclear. Germline V lookup: CDR1 MNHEY, CDR2 SVGAGI. The CDR3 runs 14 residues. V lost 2 bases and J lost 6, with 11 bases in between.